The sequence of this TCR beta chain was determined in a study of cytomegalovirus exposure and HLA in healthy donors (dated by TCRdb to about 2017). As for the study more broadly: In an earlier analysis of several hundred of the donors, roughly 300 Gb of sequence data and some 100 million unique TCR beta sequences from about 190 million T cells were reported. Roughly 300 gigabases of sequencing data and tens of millions of unique TCR sequences were included in an early release covering roughly 600 HLA-typed donors. Of the approximately 400 genotyped donors, roughly 85% fell in the genetic ancestry cluster associated with self-reported Caucasian donors. The study aimed to test whether signatures of past pathogen exposure could be identified by cataloging public T cell receptors. The study profiled the T cell repertoires of fewer than 850 subjects by immunosequencing and related them to cytomegalovirus serostatus. Besides the first cohort of 550 to 750 subjects, a separate validation cohort made up of 120 different subjects was used. High-throughput TCR immunosequencing, statistical association of individual TCRs with disease status, and machine learning were combined to predict cytomegalovirus infection status. A later analysis re-examined previously published TCR beta repertoires from about 700 donors and added high-resolution HLA genotyping to investigate patterns of TCR occurrence. The later analysis used no new phenotypic data to find candidate immune exposures, relying instead on TCR beta sequences and their occurrence across donors. In an earlier analysis of more than 550 of the donors, high-throughput TCR beta sequencing was used to judge whether each TCR beta V gene segment behaved as functional or pseudogenic. Alongside the repertoire data, information on donor age, sex, ethnicity and CMV serostatus was compiled. Genome-wide SNP genotypes for about three fifths of the roughly 670 donors were used in a later genetic analysis, which treated that subset as a discovery cohort. Every discovery cohort repertoire had been produced on one sequencing platform. HLA typing included class I and class II loci at four-digit resolution. The number of typed donors differed by locus: roughly 629-640 for A, B, C, DRB1 and DQB1; approximately 520 for DQA1; around 580 for DPA1; and roughly 490 for DPB1. Because of strong linkage in the cohort, five DR-DQ haplotypes were treated as single units for association and clustering. Among some 400 genotyped donors of the cohort, an average of approximately 240,000 unique TCR beta nucleotide sequences were sequenced per donor, roughly 18% of them non-productive.

The CDR1 and CDR2 encoded by the germline V gene are MNHEY and SVGAGI. The CDR3 has 15 amino acids, counting the end cysteine and phenylalanine. Only the CDR3 DNA stays, 45 bases, in frame from base 1. Trimming removed 6 bases from V and 2 bases from J; the gene matches leave 3 bases unexplained. The sample holds a few counts of this clone. Its recognized antigen is unknown. No base quality information exists; no much larger clone differs at one position. In total, 600 or so healthy bone marrow donors made up the cohort. At the time of sampling, every cohort member was nominally healthy, though immune exposures that went unrecorded were likely present. The donor was CMV seronegative and was included in the group of about 350 seronegative cohort members. A peripheral blood sample was collected from each donor, and TCR beta sequencing was performed on peripheral blood mononuclear cells. Genomic DNA extraction from the blood cell samples was performed with the Qiagen DNeasy Blood Extraction Kit.

Beyond this particular receptor, the publication reports: Specific HLA alleles were associated with 15,000 to 20,000 TCR beta sequences at a false discovery rate of 0.05 in a later analysis. In a later analysis, several top co-occurrence clusters were reported to appear linked to parvovirus B19, influenza, CMV and Epstein-Barr virus. A cluster of highly shared sequence variants was judged likely to be a technical artifact of the sequencing pipeline. Because counts were too low, roughly 17 rarely observed V segments, including chromosome 9 orphons, were left out of the earlier analysis of over 550 of the donors. Because the 87-base-pair reads could not distinguish some IMGT-functional V segments, including TRBV6-2 and TRBV6-3, those segments were excluded. Correlated functional status among segregating V segments might be attributable to linkage disequilibrium, but an unknown experimental factor could not be ruled out. In a later genetic analysis, fewer N-insertions in productive TCRs were reported among donors in an Asian-associated ancestry cluster than the roughly 710-donor mean. In the study, approximately 150 TCR beta chains were listed as associated with cytomegalovirus. A further reported finding was that TCR beta sequences accurately predicted the HLA-A and HLA-B alleles for most subjects in the first cohort. The presence/absence analyses assumed that sequencing depth was roughly uniform across donors, and that assumption may not be true. According to a later analysis, TCR association rates differed among HLA loci, with DRB1 alleles showing the most associated TCRs and HLA-C alleles showing the fewest. In vitro tests confirmed that a few of the cytomegalovirus-associated TCR beta chains recognize cytomegalovirus antigens. When HLA alleles, especially DR and DQ, strongly co-occurred, TCR associations were difficult to assign to individual alleles. V-gene and J-gene trimming of TCR beta chains was associated with a missense DCLRE1C variant in a later genetic analysis, and the association was replicated in an independent cohort. In a later analysis, HLA-associated TCR beta chains were found to be more clonally expanded and to have lower generation probabilities than equally common non-associated chains. An earlier analysis of approximately 570 of the donors showed that most TCR beta V segments appeared in productive rearrangements either about 87% or about 30% of the time, which broadly matched IMGT annotations. This cohort had only TCR beta chains sequenced, and the lack of alpha or paired-chain data limited which features could be detected. In both the original and validation cohorts, the classifier was reported to diagnose cytomegalovirus status with high specificity and sensitivity. In a later analysis, most CMV-associated TCR beta chains were found to appear HLA-restricted, with HLA associations seemingly driven largely by CMV exposure. Most TCR sequences were observed very rarely across donors, whereas some public TCRs were present in many individuals. Because some donors lacked HLA typing at each locus, the association tests relied only on the typed subset. For the cohort, immune exposure information was limited to CMV serostatus. According to the authors, the approach could potentially be generalized to other disease states and immunological phenotypes.

Libraries were constructed by the immunoSEQ multiplex PCR assay. For the multiplex PCR, a mixture combining 60 forward primers for TCR Vbeta segments and 13 reverse primers for TCR Jbeta segments was used. The CDR3 region of rearranged TCR beta genes was amplified from genomic DNA by a multiplex PCR assay. The Illumina HiSeq System was used to sequence the amplified TCR beta libraries as 87-base-pair reads. On the authors' methods: Across the roughly 600 repertoires, a later analysis counted about 81 million unique TCR beta chains, about 10 million of which were shared by at least two donors. Raw reads were error-corrected and collapsed into unique sequences with a nearest-neighbor algorithm that merged closely related sequences to remove PCR and sequencing errors. CDR3 sequences were aligned to IMGT reference sequences to assign V, D and J gene segments. For a sequence to be retained, at least a six-nucleotide match to both a V gene segment and a J gene segment was required. Rearrangements were called productive when the CDR3 lacked stop codons and stayed in frame with V and J; all others were non-productive. Following IMGT convention, CDR3 was defined as the stretch from the second conserved V-encoded cysteine to the conserved J-encoded phenylalanine. Sequences without an unambiguous match to a single V gene segment were excluded from the earlier analysis of 450 to 650 of the donors. An earlier analysis of several hundred of the donors called V segments functional above 56.7% productive rearrangements and segregating when the between-donor standard deviation exceeded 5%. A statistical classification framework was built for diagnosing cytomegalovirus status from the catalog of TCR beta chain sequences. In a later analysis, V and J genes were assigned by comparing TCR nucleotide sequences against IMGT/GENE-DB human TR gene sequences. A later analysis assigned CDR3 sequences and most-parsimonious VDJ recombination scenarios with the TCRdist pipeline. In a later analysis, each TCR beta chain was defined by its CDR3 amino acid sequence together with its V-gene family, and reads lacking a unique V-gene family were excluded. In a later analysis, 450 to 600 highly shared, low-generation-probability nucleotide sequences were removed to address suspected cross-contamination and a sequencing artifact. In a later analysis, a clonal expansion index for each public chain was calculated from normalized within-repertoire ranks of inferred template counts. In a later analysis, generation probabilities were computed with a VDJ recombination model fitted to out-of-frame rearrangements, and the resulting probabilities were checked against IGoR. Hypergeometric tests were used in a later analysis to score TCR-TCR, TCR-HLA and TCR-CMV co-occurrence, with a repertoire-size bias correction applied to the TCR pairs. False discovery rates were estimated in a later analysis by permuting HLA or CMV assignments 20 times. In a later analysis, co-occurring TCRs were grouped using DBSCAN, and TCRdist sequence similarity was added for clustering within HLA-allele-positive subsets. For co-occurrence clustering, repertoires with fewer than 30,000 or more than 120,000 public chains were excluded, along with five or six repertoires with anomalous nucleotide sharing. The source is immuneACCESS, and TCRdb retained only in-frame sequences with V and J called. Part of the clones is not carried over; for the studies checked, unresolved V genes explain less than half of this, and the remainder is unexplained. V, J and clone size derive from that table, while D and trimming were established from the DNA sequence. The sample table contains over 150,000 clones; only one count was recorded for 65% to 85% of them. Roughly 1.4% of the sample belongs to the ten largest clones.

The V and J genes are TRBV6-5 and TRBJ2-3; the central 12 bases match TRBD2. The material sequenced was PBMCs. This sequence was found in a man between 60 and 75 years old in good health and CMV-seronegative. The nucleotide sequence is given as TGTGCCAGCAGCCGGACTAGCGGGGACACAGATACGCAGTATTTT. Its product reads: CASSRTSGDTDTQYF.